This T cell receptor beta chain derives from a study of naive and memory T cell subsets (dated by TCRdb to about 2017). For the study in its entirety: The study applied an open-source, UMI-based TCR alpha and beta sequencing pipeline to sorted naive and memory peripheral blood T cell subsets. RNA was DNase-treated and reverse transcribed with TCR constant-region primers, mostly using SuperScript III. The results of the functional CMV T cell responses matched the IgG serology results in every case.

Of note for this clonotype: Its antigen specificity is not known. No much larger clone exists at a distance of one base, and base qualities are not known.

What the work shows at the level of the full study, not this receptor alone: The repertoire findings for the naive and memory subsets could not be validated, as no ground truth was available. The abundance of TCRs followed a power law with an exponent that differed between naive and memory subsets yet stayed consistent across the three individuals. Once error correction was done, more than 95% of naive TCR sequences showed up just once, which made the naive abundance distributions much steeper than those of the memory subsets. RNA-based TCR counts may be influenced by expression changes linked to T cell activation and differentiation. In both CD4 and CD8 cells, a rise in Gini index and a fall in Shannon and inverse Simpson diversity were observed from naive through CM, EM and EMRA. Clonotypes were defined as single alpha or beta chain sequences, not paired alpha/beta receptors.

The method was UMI-ligation and nested PCR. The beta constant-region primer consisted of an equimolar mixture of two oligonucleotides that together covered TRBC1 and TRBC2. The ligated cDNA went through four rounds of PCR with nested alpha and beta constant-region primers together with the SP2 primer. T4 RNA ligase 1 ligated a single-stranded oligonucleotide carrying the SP2 primer and a 12-nucleotide UMI to the cDNA 3' end. Incubation of the ligation reaction was carried out at 16 degrees C for about 19-25 hours. To avoid over-amplification, PCR2 was usually performed as a SYBR Green qPCR and halted once a predetermined threshold was reached. Apart from the first purification, every purification step used Agencourt AMPure XP magnetic beads. Libraries were quantified by Qubit and checked on a TapeStation, where a main peak was expected near 650 bp. The pooled libraries were sequenced on an Illumina MiSeq using v2 2x251 paired-end kits, which usually yielded roughly 1-2 million reads per sample. Each sample's library went into the pool at around 4 nM, and 5-7% PhiX was added to help with cluster recognition. Turning to the authors' computational methods: FASTQ reads processed by Demultiplexor were assigned V and J genes by Decombinator through tag matching that tolerated a single base-pair mismatch. UMIs were used by Collapsinator to correct both sequencing errors and frequency errors arising from PCR heterogeneity. TCRs were translated and CDR3s were extracted from the conserved cysteine to the FGXG phenylalanine by CDR3Translator, with non-productive sequences being flagged. Gini, Shannon entropy and inverse Simpson indices were computed after subsampling the repertoires to the same number of UMI-defined TCRs. Power-law fits to clonotype abundance distributions were performed by maximum likelihood within the linear range. On one naive CD8 sample, the pipeline and MIGEC gave similar UMI counts, unique TCR numbers and clonal distributions. A set of 7,322 CMV-associated CDR3 sequences, compiled from VDJdb and a published dataset, was used to search the repertoires. Using fastp at Q25 and MiXCR, TCRdb reprocessed the public reads and kept productive beta chains. Every CDR3 protein is listed once, alongside the most common genes and DNA of its rows. These V and J calls derive from TCRdb rather than the authors' analysis. The sample table records around 130,000 distinct CDR3 sequences; roughly 36% of these occur just once. Jointly, the top ten make up approximately 0.9% of the sample.

Including cysteine and phenylalanine, the CDR3 has 15 amino acids. Only the CDR3 part of the read is kept: 45 bases, read in frame from the first base. V lost 6 bases and J lost 0 bases; the stretch between them is 14 bases long. From a lookup of the germline V gene, CDR1 and CDR2 are MDHEN and SYDVKM. Separate amplification of TCR alpha and beta chain libraries was performed from the second PCR step onward. Donor CMV status was determined by IFNgamma production from CD4+ T cells after overnight stimulation of fresh PBMCs with CMV viral lysate. CD4 T cells were positively selected using Miltenyi beads, after which CD8 T cells were positively selected from the CD4-negative fraction. Cells stained for CD3, CD4, CD8, CD45RA, CD27 and a live/dead dye were sorted on a BD Aria II into four subsets by CD45RA and CD27. Blood came from three healthy volunteers, each fractionated into CD4 and CD8 T cells and then into four differentiation subsets. Roughly 0.11 L of peripheral blood was drawn per donor, and PBMC were isolated by Ficoll-Paque PLUS density-gradient centrifugation. After sorting, cells were lysed in RLT buffer, RNA was extracted using a Qiagen RNeasy kit, and the extracted RNA was stored at -80 degrees C.

The chain is encoded by TRBV28 joined to TRBJ1-1; matching of 5 bases hints at TRBD1 as the D gene. Sample: central memory CD4+ T cells from blood. What the cell subset or site label conveys for this sample: central memory, CD45RA- CD27+. The clonotype was recovered from a human donor in good health. The DNA reads as follows: TGTGCCAGCAGCTCGGACACTTTCATGAACACTGAAGCTTTCTTT. This yields the protein CASSSDTFMNTEAFF.